This T cell receptor (beta chain) came from a study of TIL therapy for anti-PD-1-resistant metastatic lung cancer. As for the study in general: Median tumor PD-L1 proportion score was 6%. Half of patients were current or former smokers.

The immunoSEQ assay was v3. Sequencing was performed with immunoSEQ multiplex PCR; in TCRdb, only in-frame clones are kept and a portion is missing. This sample has 30,000 to 45,000 clones, with over 70% found just once. CDR3 length equals 18 residues. V shed 7 bases and J 0 bases; nucleotides not matched to a gene: 14. The germline V gene has CDR1 SEHNR and CDR2 FQNEAQ (reference sequence). Described time point: pre-treatment sample, taken before nivolumab and TIL therapy. The V call is TRBV7-9, the J call TRBJ1-3; 8 nucleotides match TRBD1. The source of this sequence is a person aged 25 to 85 with non-small cell lung cancer. The source material was blood, sampled at baseline. The CDR3 is CASILLRGQESSGNTIYF. The CDR3 DNA follows: TGTGCCAGCATCCTCCTAAGGGGACAGGAGAGCTCTGGAAACACCATATATTTT.